What follows describes a single TCR beta chain. Antigen: not known. The sample comes from a study of cytomegalovirus exposure and HLA in healthy donors. In the study overall: When 350 to 500 donors were genotyped, more than 70% of them were found to fall in the Caucasian-associated ancestry cluster. Study results and caveats: The study designated 150 to 200 TCR beta chains cytomegalovirus-associated. Trimming of TCR beta V- and J-genes showed a link, identified in a later analysis, to a missense DCLRE1C variant.

This CDR3 comprises 15 residues. Trimming pared 4 bases from V and 5 bases from J, leaving 18 bases between. CDR1 SNHLY and CDR2 FYNNEI come from the germline V gene. PCR amplification relied on 60 Vbeta primers (plus 13 Jbeta primers). Sequenced by immunoSEQ multiplex PCR; TCRdb stores in-frame clones only, minus some. The sample carries approximately 150,000 clones, approximately 71% recorded once. What was sequenced was PBMCs. The chain recombines TRBV2 with TRBJ2-7; D is undetermined. This clonotype was obtained from a male donor in good health and CMV-seronegative. This CDR3 is CASSVIWANQDEQYF. CDR3 coding DNA: TGTGCCAGCAGTGTCATCTGGGCTAATCAGGACGAGCAGTACTTC.